This T cell receptor beta chain is from a study of beta chain features in type 1 diabetes. Expressed TCRB transcripts were sequenced because the isolated RNA had all been reverse transcribed beforehand. Assay: immunoSEQ multiplex PCR; the TCRdb copy retains only in-frame clones and omits some. In the table there are hundreds of thousands of clones, about 30% of which are singletons. Germline trimming cut 5 bases from V and 6 bases from J; bases unmatched to any gene: 13. CDR3 length equals 16 residues. Germline CDR1 is SEHNR and CDR2 is FQNEAQ (reference sequence). This clone turned up a few times. The sequenced sample was naive CD4+ T cells from blood. The J gene is TRBJ2-1, the V gene TRBV7-9; TRBD2 matches at 7 bases. The sequence derives from a man aged 18-30 years in good health. CDR3 sequence: CASSVSGTSHANEQFF. CDR3 DNA: TGTGCCAGCAGCGTAAGCGGGACTTCTCACGCCAATGAGCAGTTCTTC.